These T cell receptor beta chains were read from a single sample in a study of blood T cells in healthy people across ages. MiXCR was run by TCRdb on the 5' RACE reads, yielding one entry per CDR3 protein. The sample shows 950,000 to 1,200,000 distinct CDR3 sequences, more than 30% of them seen only once. The source material was blood. All receptors come from a man aged 18 to 29 in good health. CDR3s include the opening cysteine and the closing phenylalanine or tryptophan. The D gene is left open where the match is weak. Not all rows give a size; the values are once, few, many and, for expanded clones, a class.

cdr3_nt: TGTGCCATCAGTGATGAAGGTTCTAACTATGGCTACACCTTC; cdr3_aa: CAISDEGSNYGYTF; j_call: TRBJ1-2; v_call: TRBV10-3; d_call: .; clone_size: .
cdr3_nt: TGTGCCAGCAGCCAAGTAGTAGGGGCCGGCTACAATGAGCAGTTCTTC; cdr3_aa: CASSQVVGAGYNEQFF; j_call: TRBJ2-1; v_call: TRBV4-2; d_call: .; clone_size: few
cdr3_nt: TGTGCCATCAGGGACTTTGGGCAGGGAAGAAGCAATGAGCAGTTCTTC; cdr3_aa: CAIRDFGQGRSNEQFF; j_call: TRBJ2-1; v_call: TRBV10-3; d_call: .; clone_size: .
cdr3_nt: TGTGCCAGTAGTATAATGGGGAGCGACACTGAAGCTTTCTTT; cdr3_aa: CASSIMGSDTEAFF; j_call: TRBJ1-1; v_call: TRBV19; d_call: .; clone_size: .
cdr3_nt: TGTGCCACCAGTCCCGGGACAGCTGGCAATCAGCCCCAGCATTTT; cdr3_aa: CATSPGTAGNQPQHF; j_call: TRBJ1-5; v_call: TRBV24-1; d_call: TRBD1; clone_size: once
cdr3_nt: TGCAGTGCGAACCCCCAATTAACGACAGATACGCAGTATTTT; cdr3_aa: CSANPQLTTDTQYF; j_call: TRBJ2-3; v_call: TRBV20-1; d_call: .; clone_size: .
cdr3_nt: TGCAGTGCTAGAGCGGGCAGAGGGGAAAACATTCAGTACTTC; cdr3_aa: CSARAGRGENIQYF; j_call: TRBJ2-4; v_call: TRBV20-1; d_call: .; clone_size: few
cdr3_nt: TGCAGTGCTAGAGAGTCGGTGAGGGAAAAAGGACACAGCTCCTACAATGAGCAGTTCTTC; cdr3_aa: CSARESVREKGHSSYNEQFF; j_call: TRBJ2-1; v_call: TRBV20-1; d_call: .; clone_size: .
cdr3_nt: TGTGCCAGCAGCCAAGAGGGGGAAGGCCAAGGCTACACCTTC; cdr3_aa: CASSQEGEGQGYTF; j_call: TRBJ1-2; v_call: TRBV14; d_call: .; clone_size: few
cdr3_nt: TGTGCCTGCAGGACAGGTTCTAATCAGCCCCAGCATTTT; cdr3_aa: CACRTGSNQPQHF; j_call: TRBJ1-5; v_call: TRBV2; d_call: TRBD1; clone_size: .
cdr3_nt: TGTGCCAGCAGTTACTCCCCAGTGGGTAGGAACACTGAAGCTTTCTTT; cdr3_aa: CASSYSPVGRNTEAFF; j_call: TRBJ1-1; v_call: TRBV6-6; d_call: .; clone_size: few
cdr3_nt: TGTGCCAGCAGCTTGGCTGGGGGGTGGGGTGAAAAACTGTTTTTT; cdr3_aa: CASSLAGGWGEKLFF; j_call: TRBJ1-4; v_call: TRBV7-2; d_call: .; clone_size: .
cdr3_nt: TGTGCCAGCAGTTACGACTGGACCAATGAGCAGTTCTTC; cdr3_aa: CASSYDWTNEQFF; j_call: TRBJ2-1; v_call: TRBV6-6; d_call: .; clone_size: .
cdr3_nt: TGTGCCAGCAGAGATGACAGCATCGCCATTTACTATGGCTACACCTTC; cdr3_aa: CASRDDSIAIYYGYTF; j_call: TRBJ1-2; v_call: TRBV6-1; d_call: .; clone_size: once
cdr3_nt: TGTGCCAGCAGTCAACCCCCGCGCCATGGGGCCAAAAACATTCAGTACTTC; cdr3_aa: CASSQPPRHGAKNIQYF; j_call: TRBJ2-4; v_call: TRBV6-2/TRBV6-3; d_call: .; clone_size: few
cdr3_nt: TGTGCCAGCAGCCCCGGGGACAGGGGGTTAAGCGATGAGCAGTTCTTC; cdr3_aa: CASSPGDRGLSDEQFF; j_call: TRBJ2-1; v_call: TRBV11-3; d_call: TRBD1; clone_size: .
cdr3_nt: TGTGCCAGCAGTTCCGTAAATCAGCCCCAGCATTTT; cdr3_aa: CASSSVNQPQHF; j_call: TRBJ1-5; v_call: TRBV6-5; d_call: .; clone_size: .
cdr3_nt: TGTGCCAGCAGCCAAGATCCCCACAATGAGCAGTTCTTC; cdr3_aa: CASSQDPHNEQFF; j_call: TRBJ2-1; v_call: TRBV3-1; d_call: .; clone_size: .
cdr3_nt: TGCGCCAGCAGCCAATCCGTAGCGGGAGGCTCCTACAATGAGCAGTTCTTC; cdr3_aa: CASSQSVAGGSYNEQFF; j_call: TRBJ2-1; v_call: TRBV4-3; d_call: TRBD2; clone_size: .
cdr3_nt: TGTGCCAGCAGCAACCGGGACAGGGTCCACGAGCAGTACTTC; cdr3_aa: CASSNRDRVHEQYF; j_call: TRBJ2-7; v_call: TRBV12-3/TRBV12-4; d_call: TRBD1; clone_size: few
cdr3_nt: TGTGCCAGCAGCCCGGGAGGGACAGGAGCCTACGAGCAGTACTTC; cdr3_aa: CASSPGGTGAYEQYF; j_call: TRBJ2-7; v_call: TRBV7-2; d_call: .; clone_size: once
cdr3_nt: TGCAGTGCCAAGCCCGGGGGGCCTAGAGATACGCAGTATTTT; cdr3_aa: CSAKPGGPRDTQYF; j_call: TRBJ2-3; v_call: TRBV20-1; d_call: .; clone_size: few
cdr3_nt: TGCAGTGCTAGTCGCAGCACTGAAGCTTTCTTT; cdr3_aa: CSASRSTEAFF; j_call: TRBJ1-1; v_call: TRBV20-1; d_call: .; clone_size: .
cdr3_nt: TGCAGTGCTAGAGATGAAGGCAGACAGTCCTGGGGTGAGGGCTACACCTTC; cdr3_aa: CSARDEGRQSWGEGYTF; j_call: TRBJ1-2; v_call: TRBV20-1; d_call: .; clone_size: .
cdr3_nt: TGTGCCAGCAGTCTTGCTGACAGGAACACTGAAGCTTTCTTT; cdr3_aa: CASSLADRNTEAFF; j_call: TRBJ1-1; v_call: TRBV6-2/TRBV6-3; d_call: .; clone_size: few
cdr3_nt: TGTGCCAGCAGGTTAGGGACAGGGTATGGCTACACCTTC; cdr3_aa: CASRLGTGYGYTF; j_call: TRBJ1-2; v_call: TRBV12-3/TRBV12-4; d_call: TRBD1; clone_size: .
cdr3_nt: TGTGCCAGCAGTTTCTCCGGGACGGCTTATGGCTACACCTTC; cdr3_aa: CASSFSGTAYGYTF; j_call: TRBJ1-2; v_call: TRBV27; d_call: .; clone_size: .
cdr3_nt: TGCAGTGCTTCCGGGGGGCTCGGGGATCAGCCCCAGCATTTT; cdr3_aa: CSASGGLGDQPQHF; j_call: TRBJ1-5; v_call: TRBV20-1; d_call: .; clone_size: few
cdr3_nt: TGTGCCGGCAGATCAACATTTGTGGCTAACTATGGCTACACCTTC; cdr3_aa: CAGRSTFVANYGYTF; j_call: TRBJ1-2; v_call: TRBV7-9; d_call: .; clone_size: .
cdr3_nt: TGTGCCAGCAATGGAGGGCTAGTAGATACGCAGTATTTT; cdr3_aa: CASNGGLVDTQYF; j_call: TRBJ2-3; v_call: TRBV27; d_call: .; clone_size: .
cdr3_nt: TGTGCCAGCAGCTTAGATAGGGGTTTTAATGAAAAACTGTTTTTT; cdr3_aa: CASSLDRGFNEKLFF; j_call: TRBJ1-4; v_call: TRBV7-8; d_call: .; clone_size: .
cdr3_nt: TGCGCCAGCAGCCGTGGGGGAACGGTCTCTGGGGCCAACGTCCTGACTTTC; cdr3_aa: CASSRGGTVSGANVLTF; j_call: TRBJ2-6; v_call: TRBV4-1; d_call: .; clone_size: few
cdr3_nt: TGTGCCAGCAGTTACCGAGGGGTTCCTGGAAACACCATATATTTT; cdr3_aa: CASSYRGVPGNTIYF; j_call: TRBJ1-3; v_call: TRBV12-3/TRBV12-4; d_call: .; clone_size: .
cdr3_nt: TGCAGTGCTAGCGCACCCGGGGAGCTGTTTTTT; cdr3_aa: CSASAPGELFF; j_call: TRBJ2-2; v_call: TRBV20-1; d_call: .; clone_size: .
cdr3_nt: TGTGCCAGCAGCTTAATCGTGACAGGTAGACGCAATGAGCAGTTCTTC; cdr3_aa: CASSLIVTGRRNEQFF; j_call: TRBJ2-1; v_call: TRBV7-9; d_call: .; clone_size: few
cdr3_nt: TGTGCCAGCAGCTTAGGATTGGCGGGTTATAGCAATCAGCCCCAGCATTTT; cdr3_aa: CASSLGLAGYSNQPQHF; j_call: TRBJ1-5; v_call: TRBV7-9; d_call: .; clone_size: .
cdr3_nt: TGCGCCAGCACTACAGGGCGGGGTACTGAAGCTTTCTTT; cdr3_aa: CASTTGRGTEAFF; j_call: TRBJ1-1; v_call: TRBV5-1; d_call: .; clone_size: few
cdr3_nt: TGTGCGAGCAGTTTTGGAATCTTCTACACCTTC; cdr3_aa: CASSFGIFYTF; j_call: TRBJ1-2; v_call: TRBV12-3/TRBV12-4; d_call: .; clone_size: .
cdr3_nt: TGTGCCAGCAGCGGGACTACGTGGCATGAGCAGTTCTTC; cdr3_aa: CASSGTTWHEQFF; j_call: TRBJ2-1; v_call: TRBV5-5; d_call: TRBD2; clone_size: .
cdr3_nt: TGTGCCAGCAGCCAGGCGGAGGGGTCGGGTGAGCAGTTCTTC; cdr3_aa: CASSQAEGSGEQFF; j_call: TRBJ2-1; v_call: TRBV12-3/TRBV12-4; d_call: .; clone_size: few
cdr3_nt: TGTGCCAGCAGTTCCGGGACAGTTAATTCACCCCTCCACTTT; cdr3_aa: CASSSGTVNSPLHF; j_call: TRBJ1-6; v_call: TRBV12-3/TRBV12-4; d_call: TRBD1; clone_size: .
cdr3_nt: TGTGCCAGTCTCCTTCAGCGGGGGGGCTTCGAGAATGAGCAGTACTTC; cdr3_aa: CASLLQRGGFENEQYF; j_call: TRBJ2-5; v_call: TRBV2; d_call: TRBD2; clone_size: .
cdr3_nt: TGTGCCAGCAGCGTAGCGGCAATAGGTGAGCAGTTCTTC; cdr3_aa: CASSVAAIGEQFF; j_call: TRBJ2-1; v_call: TRBV9; d_call: .; clone_size: few